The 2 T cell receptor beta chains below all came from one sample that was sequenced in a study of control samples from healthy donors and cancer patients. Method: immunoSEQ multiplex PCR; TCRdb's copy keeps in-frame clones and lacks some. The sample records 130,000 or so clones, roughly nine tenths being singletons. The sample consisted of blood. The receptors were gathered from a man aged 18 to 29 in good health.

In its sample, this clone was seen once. The CDR3 DNA sequence: TGTGCCAGCAGCTTGGAAGGTTCGACCGGAGTCTCCTACGAGCAGTACTTC. Protein product: CASSLEGSTGVSYEQYF. V usage is TRBV5-4 and J usage is TRBJ2-7, with D unclear. This CDR3 region has 17 residues. Trimming stripped 0 bases from V and 0 bases from J, with 16 bases between. Looked up from germline, CDR1 is SGHNT and CDR2 is YYREEE (reference sequence).

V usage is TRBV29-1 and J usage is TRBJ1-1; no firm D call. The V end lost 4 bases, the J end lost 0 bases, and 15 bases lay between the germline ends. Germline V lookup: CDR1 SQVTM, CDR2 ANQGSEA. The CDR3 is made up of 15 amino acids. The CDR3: CSVGEGGRMNTEAFF. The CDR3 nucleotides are TGCAGCGTTGGTGAGGGCGGGAGAATGAACACTGAAGCTTTCTTT.